This T cell receptor beta chain came from a study of human versus mouse CDR3 diversity and MHC coevolution. In the study overall: Reported immunoSEQ sensitivity was one in 200,000 T cells, with reduced amplification bias. Between roughly 5.5 x 10^6 and 1.6 x 10^7 valid reads came from each sample.

Trimming at V came to 2 bases and at J to 7 bases, leaving 10 bases not matched to a gene. CDR1 is GTSNPN and CDR2 is SVGIG in the germline V gene (reference sequence). The CDR3 runs 15 residues. The study's findings and limits: Among all groups, most of the three human donors showed least clonal inequality. Human CDR3s averaged more deletions and insertions than mouse CDR3s.

To note about this clone: Its antigen is as yet unknown.

The protocol was immunoSEQ multiplex PCR, while the TCRdb copy is restricted to in-frame clones and leaves out a portion. The profile shows about 60,000 clones, 90% to 95% of them singletons. Sequences were obtained from naive CD4+ T cells from blood. The subset: CD45RO-negative CD62L-positive naive CD4 T cells. The chain carries TRBV30 and TRBJ2-2; 7 bases are shared with TRBD1. The TCR sequence derives from a person in their sixties in good health. The DNA for the CDR3 is TGTGCCTGGAGTCCAGCAGGGGGAAGAAGCGGGGAGCTGTTTTTT. This translates into CAWSPAGGRSGELFF.